This T cell receptor (beta chain) originates from a study of T-cell memory formation after mild COVID-19. Study at large: TCR clusters showed largely donor specificity.

V lost 2 bases to trimming and J lost 7 bases; unmatched junction nucleotides: 12. CDR3 length: 16 amino acids. This clonotype was observed a few times. MiXCR, run by TCRdb on the 5' RACE reads, gives a single entry per CDR3 protein. The sample holds approximately 580,000 distinct CDR3 sequences, just over 20% seen once. This TCR derives from an adult woman who had mild COVID-19 (a few samples of this study predate the infection). Cell type and time point are not known. The sample was PBMCs or a T cell subset sorted from them (not recorded which). The gene calls are TRBV12-3 or TRBV12-4 and TRBJ2-5; 8 positions match TRBD2. The CDR3 region has the DNA TGTGCCAGCAGTTTACCCACCACGGGGGGGGGGTGGACCCAGTACTTC. Translated: CASSLPTTGGGWTQYF.